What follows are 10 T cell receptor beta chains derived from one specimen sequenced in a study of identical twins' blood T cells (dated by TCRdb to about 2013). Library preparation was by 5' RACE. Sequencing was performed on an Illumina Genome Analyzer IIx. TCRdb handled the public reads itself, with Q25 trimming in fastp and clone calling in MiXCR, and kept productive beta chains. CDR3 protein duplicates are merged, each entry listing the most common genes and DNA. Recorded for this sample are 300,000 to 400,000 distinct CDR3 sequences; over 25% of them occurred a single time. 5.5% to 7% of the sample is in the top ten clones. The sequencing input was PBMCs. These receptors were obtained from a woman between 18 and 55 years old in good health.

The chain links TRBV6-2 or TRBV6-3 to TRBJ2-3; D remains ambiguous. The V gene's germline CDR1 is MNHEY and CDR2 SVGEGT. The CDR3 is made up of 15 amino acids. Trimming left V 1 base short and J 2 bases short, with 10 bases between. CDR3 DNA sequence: TGTGCCAGCAGTTACTGGGAAACCCCCACAGATACGCAGTATTTT. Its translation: CASSYWETPTDTQYF.

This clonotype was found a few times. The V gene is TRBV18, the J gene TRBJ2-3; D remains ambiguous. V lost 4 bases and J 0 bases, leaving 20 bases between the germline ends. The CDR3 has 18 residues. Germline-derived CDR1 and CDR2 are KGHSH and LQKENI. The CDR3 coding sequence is TGTGCCAGCTCACGGCACCAGGCGGCGGATTCTAGCACAGATACGCAGTATTTT. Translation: CASSRHQAADSSTDTQYF.

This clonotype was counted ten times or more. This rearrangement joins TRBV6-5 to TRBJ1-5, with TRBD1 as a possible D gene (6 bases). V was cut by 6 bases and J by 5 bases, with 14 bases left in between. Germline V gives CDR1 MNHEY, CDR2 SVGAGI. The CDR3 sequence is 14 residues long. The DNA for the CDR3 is TGTGCCAGCAGCTTAAGGGGGTCAGATCAGCCCCAGCATTTT. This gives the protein CASSLRGSDQPQHF.

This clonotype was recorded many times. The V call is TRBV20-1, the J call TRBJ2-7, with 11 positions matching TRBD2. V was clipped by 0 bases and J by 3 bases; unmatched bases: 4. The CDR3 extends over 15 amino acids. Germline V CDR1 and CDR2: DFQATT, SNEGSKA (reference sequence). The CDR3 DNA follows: TGCAGTGCTAGAGACATAGCGGGGGGGGACTACGAGCAGTACTTC. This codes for CSARDIAGGDYEQYF.

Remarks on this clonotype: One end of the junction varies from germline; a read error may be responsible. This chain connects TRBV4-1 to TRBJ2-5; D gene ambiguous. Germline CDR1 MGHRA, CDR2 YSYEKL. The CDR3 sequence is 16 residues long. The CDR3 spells CASSQGLRKSQETQYF. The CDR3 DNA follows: TGCGCCAGCAGCCAAGGTTTACGGAAATCTCAAGAGACCCAGTACTTT.

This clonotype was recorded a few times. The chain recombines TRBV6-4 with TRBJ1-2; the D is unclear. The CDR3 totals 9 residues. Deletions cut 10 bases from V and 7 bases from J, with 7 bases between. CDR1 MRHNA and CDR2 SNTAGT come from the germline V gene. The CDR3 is CATNPGYTF. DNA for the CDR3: TGTGCCACCAATCCTGGCTACACCTTC.

CDR3 nucleotides: TGCAGTGCTAGAGATGATAGGGACTCCGATACGCAGTATTTT. It translates to CSARDDRDSDTQYF. The rearrangement joins TRBV20-1 to TRBJ2-3; maybe TRBD2 (6 bases). CDR1 is DFQATT and CDR2 is SNEGSKA in the germline V gene (reference sequence). The CDR3 consists of 14 residues. The V gene lost 0 bases and the J gene lost 6 bases, with 13 bases spanning the gap.

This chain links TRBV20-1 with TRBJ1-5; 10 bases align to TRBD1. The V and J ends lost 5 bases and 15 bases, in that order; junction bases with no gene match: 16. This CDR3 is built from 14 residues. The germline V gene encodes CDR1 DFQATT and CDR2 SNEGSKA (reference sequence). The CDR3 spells CSAYGQGGAEPWHF. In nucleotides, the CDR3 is TGCAGTGCTTACGGACAGGGGGGTGCAGAGCCCTGGCATTTT.

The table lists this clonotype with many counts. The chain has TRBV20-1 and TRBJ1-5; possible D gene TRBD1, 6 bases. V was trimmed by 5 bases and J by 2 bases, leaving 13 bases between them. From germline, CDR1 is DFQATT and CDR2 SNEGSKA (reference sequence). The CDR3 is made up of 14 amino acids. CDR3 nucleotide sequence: TGCAGTGCTTTACAGGGATCGGGCAATCAGCCCCAGCATTTT. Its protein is CSALQGSGNQPQHF.

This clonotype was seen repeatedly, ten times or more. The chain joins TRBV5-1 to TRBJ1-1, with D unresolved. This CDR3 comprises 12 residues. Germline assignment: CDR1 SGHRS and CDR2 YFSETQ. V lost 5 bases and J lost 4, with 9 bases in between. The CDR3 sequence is CASSTGLTEAFF. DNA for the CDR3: TGCGCCAGCAGTACGGGTCTCACTGAAGCTTTCTTT.